The 24 T cell receptor beta chains below all came from one sample that was sequenced in a study of CD8 T cells in ankylosing spondylitis. TCRdb re-called the 5' RACE reads with MiXCR, one entry per CDR3 protein. Among approximately 550,000 distinct CDR3 sequences listed, approximately 11% were seen once. No antigen has been assigned to these receptors. Study-wide results and limits: Blood of patients with ankylosing spondylitis appeared to be characterized by a TCR beta motif of fewer than 10 highly homologous variants.

The material sequenced was blood, either unsorted or a sorted T cell fraction (not recorded which). These receptor sequences come from a male donor with ankylosing spondylitis.

This clonotype showed up many times. The rearrangement joins TRBV19 to TRBJ2-3; D may be TRBD1 (5 bases). CDR3 length: 14 residues. The ends were cut back, 5 bases at V and 4 bases at J, with 13 bases in the middle. CDR1 and CDR2 (germline): LNHDA, SQIVND (reference sequence). The CDR3 spells CASSSQGGSDTQYF. In DNA form, the CDR3 reads TGTGCCAGTAGTTCGCAGGGCGGCTCAGATACGCAGTATTTT.

In this sample, this clonotype turned up many times. The chain couples TRBV29-1 to TRBJ1-2, with unresolved D. CDR3 length: 13 amino acids. The germline V gene encodes CDR1 SQVTM and CDR2 ANQGSEA. V was trimmed by 0 bases and J by 10 bases, leaving 15 bases between them. The CDR3 here is CSVEDQSGLHYTF. Written as DNA, the CDR3 is TGCAGCGTTGAAGATCAATCCGGGCTCCACTACACCTTC. The full variable domain, with the rest looked up from reference TRBV29-1 and TRBJ1-2, is SAVISQKPSRDICQRGTSLTIQCQVDSQVTMMFWYRQQPGQSLTLIATANQGSEATYESGFVIDKFPISRPNLTFSTLTVSNMSPEDSSIYLCSVEDQSGLHYTFGSGTRLTVV.

In its sample, this clonotype was seen once. The chain employs TRBV21-1 and TRBJ2-1. TRBV21-1 is termed a pseudogene. The CDR3 spans 11 residues. This chain's CDR3 is CASSKEGEQFF. DNA for the CDR3: TGTGCCAGCAGCAAAGAAGGTGAGCAGTTCTTC.

This sequence joins TRBV6-1 and TRBJ1-1; D is unclear. CDR1 is MNHNS, CDR2 SASEGT, per germline. Trimming removed 8 bases from V and 4 bases from J, with 11 bases in between. This CDR3 contains 12 residues. CDR3 sequence reads: CASLGASTEAFF. The CDR3 DNA reads TGTGCCAGCCTGGGAGCAAGCACTGAAGCTTTCTTT.

The rearrangement joins TRBV9 to TRBJ2-4, with D tentatively TRBD1 (5 bases). V was clipped by 2 bases and J by 1 base, with 13 bases between them. Germline V gene data show CDR1 as SGDLS and CDR2 as YYNGEE. CDR3 length: 16 amino acids. CDR3 DNA sequence: TGTGCCAGCAGCGTGGACACCTTTTCGGCCAAAAACATTCAGTACTTC. It is translated as CASSVDTFSAKNIQYF.

The chain employs TRBV10-2 and TRBJ2-7; 11 nucleotides match TRBD2. The germline V gene has CDR1 WSHSY and CDR2 SAAADI. The CDR3 is made up of 15 amino acids. J gave up 4 bases and V 6 bases, and 8 bases lay outside the gene matches. The CDR3 sequence: CASRLSGRAGYEQYF. The DNA of the CDR3 is TGCGCCAGCAGGCTTAGCGGGAGGGCCGGGTACGAGCAGTACTTC.

This sequence joins TRBV6-1 and TRBJ2-2, with 7 nucleotides matching TRBD1. The V gene end was trimmed by 6 bases and the J gene end by 4 bases; junction bases not matched to a gene: 5. The germline V gene encodes CDR1 MNHNS and CDR2 SASEGT. The CDR3 spans 14 residues. CDR3 sequence (DNA): TGTGCCAGCAGGCTACAGGGGTTCACCGGGGAGCTGTTTTTT. Amino acids: CASRLQGFTGELFF.

This clonotype has at least ten counts. This rearrangement joins TRBV5-1 to TRBJ1-6, with TRBD1 identical over 7 bases. Germline V gene lookup returns CDR1 SGHRS and CDR2 YFSETQ. The ends lost 4 bases at V and 7 bases at J; junction bases unmatched: 5. The CDR3 is made up of 14 amino acids. As DNA, the CDR3 is TGCGCCAGCAGCAGGGGACAGCCGAATTCACCCCTCCACTTT. Residues: CASSRGQPNSPLHF.

This clonotype was observed a handful of times. The chain has TRBV10-3 and TRBJ1-1; 7 nucleotides agree with TRBD1. J gave up 1 base and V 4 bases, and 15 bases lay outside the gene matches. The germline V gene has CDR1 ENHRY and CDR2 SYGVKD. The CDR3 has 18 amino acids. The CDR3 is CAISVGGQAHPGNTEAFF. The CDR3 region has the DNA TGTGCCATCAGTGTTGGAGGACAGGCCCATCCGGGGAACACTGAAGCTTTCTTT.

The sample holds a few counts of this clonotype. The chain employs TRBV5-1 and TRBJ2-7, with 9 bases identical to TRBD2. Germline lookup yields CDR1 SGHRS and CDR2 YFSETQ. CDR3 length: 17 amino acids. The V segment lost 4 bases and the J segment 0 bases; nucleotides outside the gene matches: 11. The CDR3 loop reads CASSPTSGPISSYEQYV. CDR3 sequence (DNA): TGCGCCAGCAGCCCGACTAGCGGCCCTATTAGCTCCTACGAGCAGTACGTC.

CDR3 in DNA: TGTGCCAGCAGCTCCCGCCTGGGGGACGGCCAATTGGAGCAGTTCTTC. Encoded protein: CASSSRLGDGQLEQFF. The chain employs TRBV11-2 and TRBJ2-1; tentatively, D is TRBD1 or TRBD2 (5 bases each). V lost 4 bases and J 10 bases, leaving 23 bases between the germline ends. The CDR3 covers 16 residues. Germline CDR1 and CDR2: SGHAT and FQNNGV.

The chain links TRBV2 to TRBJ1-4; D remains unclear. The V gene's germline CDR1 is SNHLY and CDR2 FYNNEI. Trimming removed 3 bases at V and 2 bases at J, with 7 bases between. This CDR3 region has 14 residues. The CDR3 DNA follows: TGTGCCAGCAGTGATCTCATGACTAATGAAAAACTGTTTTTT. Amino acids: CASSDLMTNEKLFF.

This clonotype occurred a few times. This sequence joins TRBV11-1 and TRBJ2-1, with 10 bases aligning to TRBD2. The CDR3 is 18 amino acids. Germline CDR1 SGHAT, CDR2 FQDESV (reference sequence). The ends lost 6 bases at V and 4 bases at J; junction bases unmatched: 15. The DNA of the CDR3 is TGTGCCAGCAGTCCAACCGGACTAGCGGTCCCGTTTTACAATGAGCAGTTCTTC. This translates into CASSPTGLAVPFYNEQFF.

A single count supports this clonotype. V usage is TRBV5-6 and J usage is TRBJ1-3; D is uncertain. Trimming shortened V by 0 bases and J by 0 bases, and 10 bases separated the two germline ends. This CDR3 has 16 residues. From germline, CDR1 is SGHDT and CDR2 YYEEEE. The CDR3 is CASSLVGVSSGNTIYF. The CDR3 coding sequence is TGTGCCAGCAGCTTGGTCGGGGTTTCCTCTGGAAACACCATATATTTT.

This clonotype was counted ten times or more. V and J are TRBV7-9 and TRBJ2-5; TRBD1 agrees at 8 bases. Germline loops: CDR1 SEHNR, CDR2 FQNEAQ (reference sequence). The CDR3 covers 14 residues. Germline trimming cut 4 bases from V and 2 bases from J; bases unmatched to any gene: 3. The CDR3 nucleotides read TGTGCCAGCAGCTGGGGACAGGCACAAGAGACCCAGTACTTC. Protein product: CASSWGQAQETQYF. Variable domain in full (rest from reference TRBV7-9 and TRBJ2-5): DTGVSQNPRHKITKRGQNVTFRCDPISEHNRLYWYRQTLGQGPEFLTYFQNEAQLEKSRLLSDRFSAERPKGSFSTLEIQRTEQGDSAMYLCASSWGQAQETQYFGPGTRLLVL.

The table lists this clonotype with a few counts. This sequence joins TRBV7-2 and TRBJ2-3, with a tentative D call TRBD2 (6 bases). V lost 10 bases and J 0 bases, leaving 14 bases between the germline ends. Germline V gene sequence: CDR1 SGHTA, CDR2 FQGNSA. There are 14 residues in the CDR3. The CDR3 sequence: CATISGLSTDTQYF. DNA for the CDR3: TGTGCCACGATTAGCGGCCTGAGCACAGATACGCAGTATTTT.

J is TRBJ2-1 and V is TRBV24-1, with 9 positions matching TRBD2. Trimming took 6 bases from V and 4 from J; bases not matched to a gene: 9. This CDR3 contains 16 residues. CDR1 and CDR2 (germline): KGHDR, SFDVKD. Here the CDR3 reads CATSTGAGGNYNEQFF. Written as DNA, the CDR3 is TGTGCCACCAGTACCGGCGCGGGAGGGAATTACAATGAGCAGTTCTTC.

This clonotype has at least ten counts. This chain joins TRBV4-1 and TRBJ1-2; 8 bases line up with TRBD1. The CDR3 is 18 amino acids. V trimming: 2 bases; J trimming: 4 bases; junction bases outside the gene matches: 15. Germline V gene sequence: CDR1 MGHRA, CDR2 YSYEKL. The DNA of the CDR3 is TGCGCCAGCAGCCAAATTACCAACCGGGACAGGAGACTCTATGGCTACACCTTC. Translating gives CASSQITNRDRRLYGYTF.

This clonotype was detected a few times. V is TRBV25-1 and J is TRBJ1-5, with 9 positions matching TRBD1. V was clipped by 2 bases and J by 2 bases; unmatched bases: 7. The CDR3 length is 17 residues. In germline, CDR1 is MGHDK, CDR2 SYGVNS. Written as DNA, the CDR3 is TGTGCCAGCAGTGAAACCGGACAGGGGTTTGGCAATCAGCCCCAGCATTTT. Protein: CASSETGQGFGNQPQHF.

This chain joins TRBV5-1 and TRBJ2-1; 7 positions agree with TRBD2. CDR1 is SGHRS and CDR2 is YFSETQ in the germline V gene. V dropped 0 bases and J dropped 7; count of bases not matched to a gene: 10. This CDR3 region has 16 residues. CDR3 in amino acids: CASSLAPGGRGNEQFF. For the CDR3, the DNA is TGCGCCAGCAGCTTGGCGCCAGGCGGGAGAGGGAATGAGCAGTTCTTC.

This clonotype was counted only a few times. The chain couples TRBV3-1 to TRBJ1-5, with TRBD1 as a possible D gene (5 bases). The CDR3 is 14 amino acids. V was pared by 3 bases and J by 5 bases, with 11 bases between. Germline values: CDR1 LGHDT, CDR2 YNNKEL (reference sequence). CDR3 in amino acids: CASSHLGEDQPQHF. CDR3 nucleotide sequence: TGTGCCAGCAGCCACTTGGGGGAAGATCAGCCCCAGCATTTT.

This clonotype was seen only a few times. The chain employs TRBV20-1 and TRBJ1-5; 8 bases line up with TRBD1. The CDR3 consists of 16 residues. CDR1 is DFQATT and CDR2 is SNEGSKA in the germline V gene (reference sequence). Losses at the gene ends were 0 bases for V and 2 bases for J; bases not matched to a gene: 6. CDR3 protein: CSARDAGTGGNQPQHF. The DNA of the CDR3 is TGCAGTGCTAGAGATGCCGGGACAGGAGGCAATCAGCCCCAGCATTTT.

The rearrangement links TRBV12-3 or TRBV12-4 to TRBJ2-2; D possibly uses TRBD1 or TRBD2 (6 bases each). Trimming took off 3 bases at V and 5 bases at J, with 13 bases between the two ends. The CDR3 has 15 amino acids. The CDR3 nucleotides are TGTGCCAGCAGTTTTACGGGGGCGCGAACCGGGGAGCTGTTTTTT. Translating gives CASSFTGARTGELFF.

This clonotype was seen a handful of times. This sequence joins TRBV12-3 or TRBV12-4 and TRBJ1-5; D may be TRBD1 (6 bases). The CDR3 runs to 15 residues. V was clipped by 2 bases and J by 4 bases, with 12 bases between them. The CDR3 DNA sequence: TGTGCCAGCAGTTTACGGGGGGCGACTAATCAGCCCCAGCATTTT. Residues: CASSLRGATNQPQHF.